Sequencing of this TCR beta chain was carried out in a study of CD8 T cells in ankylosing spondylitis. Notes on the study in general: In ankylosing spondylitis blood, a motif of about eight highly homologous TCR beta variants appeared characteristic. There were earlier reports of some motif variants in reactive arthritis synovial fluid and blood.

TCRdb redid the calling of the 5' RACE reads with MiXCR, one entry per CDR3 protein. Of about 360,000 distinct CDR3 sequences listed, 20% are singletons. The table lists this clonotype with a few counts. What it binds is unknown. V lost 5 bases and J lost 4; bases outside the gene matches: 5. Germline CDR1 reads SGHVS; CDR2 reads FQNEAQ. The CDR3 length is 14 residues. V usage is TRBV7-8 and J usage is TRBJ2-1; 7 bases are a match to TRBD2. The sequenced material came from blood, either unsorted or a sorted T cell fraction (not recorded which). The TCR comes from a male donor with ankylosing spondylitis or in good health (not recorded which). The CDR3 DNA follows: TGTGCCAGCAGCCCCAGCGGGGTTTACAATGAGCAGTTCTTC. Its translation is CASSPSGVYNEQFF.